The rows below give T cell receptor beta chains drawn from one sample of a study of T cell responses to AZD1222 COVID-19 vaccine. Profiled with immunoSEQ multiplex PCR; TCRdb holds only in-frame clones, not every one. Among 90,000 to 120,000 clones listed, around 90% were seen once. The sample was peripheral blood, taken on day 0 of AZD1222 vaccination. Receptor source: an adult in good health. Both conserved end residues are part of each CDR3. For some rows the clone size is stated as once, few or many, or as a class when expanded; others skip it.

TRBV6-5	10	NA	TRBJ1-2	CAGGNYGYTF
TRBV5-1	16	NA	TRBJ1-4	CASSLTRTGGIEKLFF
TRBV18	13	NA	TRBJ1-1	CASSPPGALEAFF
TRBV2	16	many	TRBJ1-5	CASSAAFSGRNQPQHF
TRBV5-1	14	few	TRBJ2-3	CASSLGQVGDTQYF
TRBV2	11	NA	TRBJ2-1	CAVAGENEQFF
TRBV7-3	15	NA	TRBJ2-7	CASSHGASGTYEQYF
TRBV7-2	14	NA	TRBJ2-3	CASSRGLATDTQYF
TRBV6-2/TRBV6-3	15	NA	TRBJ2-1	CASSYAGSSYNEQFF
TRBV3-1/TRBV3-2	13	NA	TRBJ1-2	CASSQAGVYGYTF
TRBV28	15	NA	TRBJ1-2	CASSLEGQYYYGYTF
TRBV30	13	NA	TRBJ1-3	CAWGQGSGNTIYF
TRBV9	16	NA	TRBJ1-3	CASSETGGAPGNTIYF
TRBV29-1	12	NA	TRBJ1-3	CSVAAPGDTIYF
TRBV6-6	15	NA	TRBJ1-5	CASSRTRDSNQPQHF
TRBV9	17	NA	TRBJ2-2	CASSVAWGALATGELFF
TRBV7-3	14	NA	TRBJ1-6	CASSLGVLGSPLHF
TRBV9	14	NA	TRBJ1-1	CASSPTSGNTEAFF
TRBV6-4	16	NA	TRBJ2-1	CASSPASGSGNNEQFF
TRBV7-8	13	NA	TRBJ1-5	CASQLTGNQPQHF
TRBV28	12	NA	TRBJ1-1	CASSPRPTEAFF
TRBV18	15	few	TRBJ1-2	CASSPRDSFNYGYTF
TRBV7-2	16	NA	TRBJ2-1	CASSLDGGRAFSEQFF
TRBV5-4	14	NA	TRBJ1-2	CASSPSLASGGYTF
TRBV5-6	14	NA	TRBJ1-3	CASSFGSSGNTIYF